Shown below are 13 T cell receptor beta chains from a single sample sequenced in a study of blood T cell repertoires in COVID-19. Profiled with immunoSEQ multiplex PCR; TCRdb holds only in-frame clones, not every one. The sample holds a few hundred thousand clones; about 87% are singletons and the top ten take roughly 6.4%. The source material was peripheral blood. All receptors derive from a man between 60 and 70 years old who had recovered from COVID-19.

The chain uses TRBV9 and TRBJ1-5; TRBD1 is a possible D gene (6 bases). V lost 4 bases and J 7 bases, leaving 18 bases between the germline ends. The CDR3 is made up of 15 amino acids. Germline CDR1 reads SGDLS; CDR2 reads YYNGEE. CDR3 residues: CASSPGEGGLQPQHF. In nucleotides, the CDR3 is TGTGCCAGCAGCCCCGGGGAGGGGGGGCTACAGCCCCAGCATTTT.

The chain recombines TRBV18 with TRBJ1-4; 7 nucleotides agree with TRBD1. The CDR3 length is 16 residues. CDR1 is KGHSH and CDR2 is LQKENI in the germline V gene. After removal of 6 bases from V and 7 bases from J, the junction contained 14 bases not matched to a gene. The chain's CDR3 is CASSTQGGGLREKLFF. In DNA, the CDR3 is TGTGCCAGCTCGACCCAAGGGGGCGGGCTTCGTGAAAAACTGTTTTTT.

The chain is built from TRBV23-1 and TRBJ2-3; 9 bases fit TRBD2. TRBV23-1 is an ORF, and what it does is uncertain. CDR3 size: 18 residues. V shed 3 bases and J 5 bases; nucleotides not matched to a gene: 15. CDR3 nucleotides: TGCGCCAGCAGTCATTCAGTAGTAGCGGGAGATTGGGGAGATACGCAGTATTTT. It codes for CASSHSVVAGDWGDTQYF.

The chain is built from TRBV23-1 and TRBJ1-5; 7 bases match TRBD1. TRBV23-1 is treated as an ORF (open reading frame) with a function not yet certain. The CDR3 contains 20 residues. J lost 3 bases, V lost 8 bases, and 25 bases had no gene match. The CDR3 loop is CASGTDPTISSVEVNQPQHF. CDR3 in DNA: TGCGCCAGCGGGACAGACCCAACCATATCCTCAGTTGAGGTCAATCAGCCCCAGCATTTT.

The CDR3 sequence is CASSRDRYLYEQYF. DNA of the CDR3: TGTGCCAGCAGCCGGGACAGGTATCTCTACGAGCAGTACTTC. This chain joins TRBV6-6 and TRBJ2-7; 8 bases are shared with TRBD1. The CDR3 consists of 14 residues. After removal of 6 bases from V and 3 bases from J, the junction contained 7 bases not matched to a gene. Germline V lookup: CDR1 MNHNY, CDR2 SVGAGI (reference sequence).

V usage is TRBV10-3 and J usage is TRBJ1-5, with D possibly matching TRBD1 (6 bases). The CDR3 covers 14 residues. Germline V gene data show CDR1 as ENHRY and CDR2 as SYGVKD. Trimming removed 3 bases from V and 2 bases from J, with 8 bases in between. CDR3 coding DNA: TGTGCCATCAGTGACTCAGGGGGCAATCAGCCCCAGCATTTT. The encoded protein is CAISDSGGNQPQHF.

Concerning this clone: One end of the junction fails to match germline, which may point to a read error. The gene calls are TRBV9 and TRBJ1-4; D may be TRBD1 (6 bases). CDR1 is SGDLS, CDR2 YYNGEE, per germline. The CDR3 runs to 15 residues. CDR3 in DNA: TGTGCCGGCAGCGTACAGGGTATGGCTAATGAAAAACTGTTTTTT. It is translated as CAGSVQGMANEKLFF.

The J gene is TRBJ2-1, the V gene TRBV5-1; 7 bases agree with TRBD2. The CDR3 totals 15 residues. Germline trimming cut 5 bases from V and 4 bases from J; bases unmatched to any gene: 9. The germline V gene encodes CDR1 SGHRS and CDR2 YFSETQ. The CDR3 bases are TGCGCCAGCAGAACCCTAGCGGAGAGTTACAATGAGCAGTTCTTC. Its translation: CASRTLAESYNEQFF.

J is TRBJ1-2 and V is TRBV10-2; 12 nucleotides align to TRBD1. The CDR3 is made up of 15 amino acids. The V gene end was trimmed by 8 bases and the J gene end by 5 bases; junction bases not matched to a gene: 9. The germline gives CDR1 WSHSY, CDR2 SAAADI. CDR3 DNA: TGCGCCAGCGGGACAGGGGGCTTTATTCCTTATGGCTACACCTTC. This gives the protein CASGTGGFIPYGYTF.

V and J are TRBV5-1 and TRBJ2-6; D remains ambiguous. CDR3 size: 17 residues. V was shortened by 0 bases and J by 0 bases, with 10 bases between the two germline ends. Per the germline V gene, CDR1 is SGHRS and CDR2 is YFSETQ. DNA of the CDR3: TGCGCCAGCAGCTTGGCCGGTAGTCTCTCTGGGGCCAACGTCCTGACTTTC. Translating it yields CASSLAGSLSGANVLTF.

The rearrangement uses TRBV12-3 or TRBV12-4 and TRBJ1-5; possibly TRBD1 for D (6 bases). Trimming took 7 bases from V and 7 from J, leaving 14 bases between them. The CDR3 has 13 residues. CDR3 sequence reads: CASNTNGGQPQHF. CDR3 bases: TGTGCCAGCAACACTAATGGGGGCCAGCCCCAGCATTTT.

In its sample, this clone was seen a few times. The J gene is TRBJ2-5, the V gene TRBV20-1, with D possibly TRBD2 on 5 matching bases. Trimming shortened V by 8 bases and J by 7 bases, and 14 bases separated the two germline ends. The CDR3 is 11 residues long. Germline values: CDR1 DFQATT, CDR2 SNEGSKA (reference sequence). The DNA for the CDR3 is TGCAGTCTAGCCCCCGGCGGGACCCAGTACTTC. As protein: CSLAPGGTQYF.

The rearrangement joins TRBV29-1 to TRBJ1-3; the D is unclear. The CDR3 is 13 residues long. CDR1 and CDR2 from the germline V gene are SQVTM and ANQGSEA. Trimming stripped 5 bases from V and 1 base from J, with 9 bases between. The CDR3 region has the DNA TGCAGCGTTCAGAGGTTGTCTGGAAACACCATATATTTT. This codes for CSVQRLSGNTIYF.